The entry that follows covers one TCR beta chain sequence. This sample stems from a study of blood T cell repertoires in COVID-19. Study as a whole: Donors in the United States, Italy and Spain gave samples during acute or convalescent COVID-19. Sample material is recorded as cDNA or gDNA derived from T cells, B-cell-depleted T cells, or PBMCs.

Under the authors' procedure: Cell counts per sample came from amplifying reference gene primers. Clones were sequenced by immunoSEQ multiplex PCR, and TCRdb holds only the in-frame ones, with some missing. Clone size and V and J calls were adopted from that table, with D and trimming inferred from the DNA. The sample has fewer than 30,000 clones, 60% to 70% seen once. This receptor was taken from a man in his 60s with active or convalescent COVID-19. Input material: peripheral blood.

The CDR3 reads CASSWSGRGVDEQFF. CDR3 nucleotides: TGTGCCAGCAGCTGGAGCGGGAGAGGGGTCGATGAGCAGTTCTTC. The genes are TRBV11-2 and TRBJ2-1; TRBD2 matches 8 bases. Germline loops: CDR1 SGHAT, CDR2 FQNNGV. After removal of 4 bases from V and 8 bases from J, the junction contained 10 bases not matched to a gene. The CDR3 runs 15 residues.